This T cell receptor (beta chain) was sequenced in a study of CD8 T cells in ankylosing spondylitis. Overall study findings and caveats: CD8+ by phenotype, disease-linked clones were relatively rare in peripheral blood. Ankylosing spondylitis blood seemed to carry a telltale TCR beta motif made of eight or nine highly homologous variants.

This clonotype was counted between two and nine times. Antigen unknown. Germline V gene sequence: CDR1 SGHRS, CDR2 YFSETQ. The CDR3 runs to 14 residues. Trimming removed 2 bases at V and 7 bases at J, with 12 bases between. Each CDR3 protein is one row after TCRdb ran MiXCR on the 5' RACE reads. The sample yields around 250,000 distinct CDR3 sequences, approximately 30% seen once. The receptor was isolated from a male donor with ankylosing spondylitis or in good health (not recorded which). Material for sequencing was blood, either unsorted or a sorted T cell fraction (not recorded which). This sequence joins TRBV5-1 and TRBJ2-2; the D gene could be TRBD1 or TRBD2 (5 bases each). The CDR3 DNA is TGCGCCAGCAGCTTTGGGACCAAGGACGGGGAGCTGTTTTTT. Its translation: CASSFGTKDGELFF.